Shown below are 26 T cell receptor beta chains from a single sample sequenced in a study of control samples from healthy donors and cancer patients. Some clones are missing from TCRdb's copy, which holds only in-frame ones; the method was immunoSEQ multiplex PCR. The sample has around 150,000 clones; over 85% are singletons. The sample comprised blood. The origin of the receptors is a woman aged 40 to 55 in good health.

This clone was observed once. This chain uses TRBV7-9 with TRBJ1-4; D is unresolved. V was pared by 5 bases and J by 5 bases, with 9 bases between. CDR1 SEHNR and CDR2 FQNEAQ come from the germline V gene (reference sequence). The CDR3 has 13 amino acids. CDR3 bases: TGTGCCAGCAGCCGGACGGGCAATGAAAAACTGTTTTTT. Residues: CASSRTGNEKLFF.

DNA of the CDR3: TGTGCCAGCAGTTTAGACACAGGTAATGAGCAGTTCTTC. Its translation is CASSLDTGNEQFF. The chain is built from TRBV12-3 or TRBV12-4 and TRBJ2-1; D may be TRBD1 (5 bases). The length of the CDR3 is 13 residues. Trimming shortened V by 1 base and J by 7 bases, and 8 bases separated the two germline ends.

The rearrangement links TRBV12-3 or TRBV12-4 to TRBJ1-2; no firm D call. Trimming cost V 2 bases and J 9 bases, with 13 bases left between them. The CDR3 is 13 residues long. The CDR3 DNA follows: TGTGCCAGCAGTTTACCCCCCGCCGTCAGCTACACCTTC. Its translation: CASSLPPAVSYTF.

The gene calls are TRBV7-8 and TRBJ1-4, with 9 bases aligning to TRBD1. Germline CDR1 is SGHVS and CDR2 is FQNEAQ. This CDR3 region has 15 residues. V gave up 2 bases and J gave up 8 bases; unmatched junction bases: 6. The CDR3, as DNA: TGTGCCAGCAGCTTAAGACAGGGGGTAGAGGAAAAACTGTTTTTT. Protein product: CASSLRQGVEEKLFF.

The chain carries TRBV10-3 and TRBJ2-1; possibly TRBD2 for D (6 bases). CDR1 is ENHRY and CDR2 is SYGVKD in the germline V gene. The CDR3 length is 13 residues. Trimming shortened V by 8 bases and J by 1 base, and 9 bases separated the two germline ends. CDR3 residues: CAIAGNSYNEQFF. The DNA of the CDR3 is TGTGCCATCGCGGGAAATTCCTACAATGAGCAGTTCTTC.

This chain joins TRBV5-4 and TRBJ1-1, with a tentative D call TRBD1 (5 bases). Germline V CDR1 and CDR2: SGHNT, YYREEE (reference sequence). CDR3 length: 12 residues. Trimming pared 5 bases from V and 1 base from J, leaving 6 bases between. CDR3 sequence: CASSQGNTEAFF. The CDR3 DNA sequence: TGTGCCAGCAGTCAGGGGAACACTGAAGCTTTCTTT.

V usage is TRBV9 and J usage is TRBJ2-2, with TRBD2 matching over 7 bases. After removal of 4 bases from V and 0 bases from J, the junction contained 6 bases not matched to a gene. Germline V gives CDR1 SGDLS, CDR2 YYNGEE. The CDR3 length is 16 residues. DNA of the CDR3: TGTGCCAGCAGCCGGGGCGGGGGAGCGAACACCGGGGAGCTGTTTTTT. Translated, it gives CASSRGGGANTGELFF.

The chain's CDR3 is CASSQDGLSYTF. CDR3 in DNA: TGCGCCAGCAGCCAAGACGGGTTGAGCTACACCTTC. This chain uses TRBV4-3 with TRBJ1-2, with D hard to call. CDR3 size: 12 residues. CDR1 LGHNA and CDR2 YSLEER come from the germline V gene. V was cut by 0 bases and J by 9 bases, with 8 bases left in between.

The rearrangement links TRBV5-6 to TRBJ1-3, with 7 bases matching TRBD1. The CDR3 consists of 16 residues. Germline values: CDR1 SGHDT, CDR2 YYEEEE. V dropped 4 bases and J dropped 0; count of bases not matched to a gene: 7. Here the CDR3 reads CASSVYRGASGNTIYF. DNA of the CDR3: TGTGCCAGCAGCGTCTACAGGGGCGCCTCTGGAAACACCATATATTTT. The full variable domain, its missing parts supplied by reference TRBV5-6 and TRBJ1-3, is DAGVTQSPTHLIKTRGQQVTLRCSPKSGHDTVSWYQQALGQGPQFIFQYYEEEERQRGNFPDRFSGHQFPNYSSELNVNALLLGDSALYLCASSVYRGASGNTIYFGEGSWLTVV.

The genes are TRBV11-2 and TRBJ1-5; D is undetermined. The CDR3 loop spans 17 amino acids. Trimming removed 0 bases from V and 1 base from J, with 13 bases in between. Germline-derived CDR1 and CDR2 are SGHAT and FQNNGV. DNA of the CDR3: TGTGCCAGCAGCTTAGATCTGGGCGCCGGCAGCAATCAGCCCCAGCATTTT. Amino acids: CASSLDLGAGSNQPQHF.

Details on this clone: This specimen includes other DNA sequences encoding the same CDR3. This chain uses TRBV7-8 with TRBJ2-7; D remains ambiguous. Germline CDR1 is SGHVS and CDR2 is FQNEAQ. The V end lost 1 base, the J end lost 6 bases, and 4 bases lay between the germline ends. The CDR3 is 11 residues long. As DNA, the CDR3 is TGTGCCAGCAGCTTAGTGCGCGAGCAGTACTTC. Amino acid sequence: CASSLVREQYF.

The V call is TRBV6-5, the J call TRBJ1-2, with 8 bases fitting TRBD1. The CDR3 has 15 amino acids. CDR1 and CDR2 from the germline V gene are MNHEY and SVGAGI. Trimming took 1 base from V and 2 from J; bases not matched to a gene: 3. The CDR3 DNA follows: TGTGCCAGCAGTTACTTGGCAGGGGGCAACTATGGCTACACCTTC. Residues: CASSYLAGGNYGYTF.

The chain recombines TRBV19 with TRBJ2-3; D may be TRBD1 (5 bases). The CDR3 is 15 amino acids. V lost 10 bases and J 0 bases, leaving 17 bases between the germline ends. Germline-derived CDR1 and CDR2 are LNHDA and SQIVND (reference sequence). The CDR3 DNA is TGTGCCACCAGTTCTGCGGCAGGGAGCACAGATACGCAGTATTTT. Amino acids: CATSSAAGSTDTQYF.

The rearrangement joins TRBV4-1 to TRBJ2-5; no firm D call. CDR1 and CDR2 from the germline V gene are MGHRA and YSYEKL. V lost 0 bases and J 0 bases, leaving 8 bases between the germline ends. The CDR3 consists of 15 residues. For the CDR3, the DNA is TGCGCCAGCAGCCAAGATTACAGATACCAAGAGACCCAGTACTTC. The encoded protein is CASSQDYRYQETQYF.

The chain employs TRBV6-2 or TRBV6-3 and TRBJ2-7, with TRBD1 as a possible D gene (6 bases). The germline V gene encodes CDR1 MNHEY and CDR2 SVGEGT. Trimming left V 1 base short and J 6 bases short, with 16 bases between. CDR3 length: 15 amino acids. CDR3 sequence: CASSYLEGGRGEQYF. In nucleotides, the CDR3 is TGTGCCAGCAGTTACTTGGAAGGGGGAAGGGGCGAGCAGTACTTC.

V is TRBV12-3 or TRBV12-4 and J is TRBJ1-4; unclear D gene. This CDR3 has 12 residues. Trimming stripped 3 bases from V and 8 bases from J, with 7 bases between. The CDR3 region has the DNA TGTGCCAGCAGTTTGAGGTGGGAAAAACTGTTTTTT. Its translation is CASSLRWEKLFF.

The chain is built from TRBV7-2 and TRBJ1-6; 9 bases map to TRBD1. The CDR3 is 14 residues long. Germline values: CDR1 SGHTA, CDR2 FQGNSA. Unmatched junction bases numbered 4, after V lost 5 bases and J lost 8 bases. This CDR3 reads CASSPRQGDSPLHF. For the CDR3, the DNA is TGTGCCAGCAGCCCAAGACAGGGGGATTCACCCCTCCACTTT. Full variable domain (rest looked up from reference TRBV7-2 and TRBJ1-6): GAGVSQSPSNKVTEKGKDVELRCDPISGHTALYWYRQSLGQGLEFLIYFQGNSAPDKSGLPSDRFSAERTGGSVSTLTIQRTQQEDSAVYLCASSPRQGDSPLHFGNGTRLTVT.

The chain carries TRBV29-1 and TRBJ1-1, with D possibly matching TRBD1 (6 bases). This CDR3 has 13 residues. Trimming stripped 3 bases from V and 1 base from J, with 9 bases between. The germline gives CDR1 SQVTM, CDR2 ANQGSEA. This chain's CDR3 is CSVERGSNTEAFF. The CDR3 DNA sequence: TGCAGCGTTGAGAGGGGGTCGAACACTGAAGCTTTCTTT.

J is TRBJ1-1 and V is TRBV7-6, with 8 bases aligning to TRBD1. With 5 bases clipped from V and 1 base from J, the junction kept 6 bases outside the gene matches. Germline V gives CDR1 SGHVS, CDR2 FNYEAQ. The CDR3 is made up of 15 amino acids. CDR3 DNA sequence: TGTGCCAGCAGCCCGGGGACAGGAGCGAACACTGAAGCTTTCTTT. Translated: CASSPGTGANTEAFF.

The genes are TRBV7-2 and TRBJ2-5; 7 bases match TRBD1. J gave up 2 bases and V 1 base, and 1 base lay outside the gene matches. The CDR3 is made up of 14 amino acids. Germline values: CDR1 SGHTA, CDR2 FQGNSA. The CDR3, as DNA: TGTGCCAGCAGCTTAGAGGGACAGCAAGAGACCCAGTACTTC. As protein: CASSLEGQQETQYF.

The chain recombines TRBV5-1 with TRBJ2-2; perhaps D is TRBD1 or TRBD2 (5 bases each). CDR3 length equals 14 residues. Trimming pared 5 bases from V and 4 bases from J, leaving 12 bases between. Per germline, CDR1 SGHRS and CDR2 YFSETQ. Written as DNA, the CDR3 is TGCGCCAGCAGGTGGGACCCCACCACCGGGGAGCTGTTTTTT. Translation gives CASRWDPTTGELFF.

A single count supports this clone. The rearrangement links TRBV30 to TRBJ2-1, with TRBD2 matching 10 bases. V lost 3 bases, J lost 3 bases, and 5 bases stayed unmatched. The CDR3 loop spans 15 amino acids. CDR1 and CDR2 from the germline V gene are GTSNPN and SVGIG (reference sequence). The CDR3 is CAWSRTSGVYNEQFF. DNA of the CDR3: TGTGCCTGGAGCCGAACTAGCGGGGTCTACAATGAGCAGTTCTTC.

The rearrangement links TRBV4-3 to TRBJ1-5; TRBD1 matches at 8 bases. This CDR3 spans 15 amino acids. Trimming took 4 bases from V and 2 from J; bases not matched to a gene: 4. Per the germline V gene, CDR1 is LGHNA and CDR2 is YSLEER. The CDR3, as DNA: TGCGCCAGCAGCCGCACAGGGGGAGGCAATCAGCCCCAGCATTTT. This codes for CASSRTGGGNQPQHF.

In its sample, this clone was seen once. The chain recombines TRBV19 with TRBJ2-7, with TRBD2 identical over 7 bases. V lost 1 base to trimming and J lost 2 bases; unmatched junction nucleotides: 5. This CDR3 is 15 amino acids long. The germline CDR1 and CDR2 sequences are LNHDA and SQIVND (reference sequence). The CDR3 DNA reads as TGTGCCAGTAGTATAGCGGGAGGCGACACCTACGAGCAGTACTTC. This translates into CASSIAGGDTYEQYF.

Only one count was recorded for this clone. This rearrangement joins TRBV6-6 to TRBJ2-3, with a possible D match to TRBD2 (5 bases). The CDR3 has 15 residues. Trimming cost V 2 bases and J 2 bases, with 11 bases left between them. CDR1 and CDR2 (germline): MNHNY, SVGAGI (reference sequence). The DNA of the CDR3 is TGTGCCAGCAGTTACCTTGGACTCAACACAGATACGCAGTATTTT. Its protein product is CASSYLGLNTDTQYF.

The rearrangement joins TRBV19 to TRBJ2-7, with TRBD1 matching 7 bases. V was clipped by 5 bases and J by 6 bases; unmatched bases: 1. CDR3 size: 11 residues. The germline CDR1 and CDR2 sequences are LNHDA and SQIVND (reference sequence). For the CDR3, the DNA is TGTGCCAGTAGTGACAGGGTCGAGCAGTACTTC. Encoded protein: CASSDRVEQYF.